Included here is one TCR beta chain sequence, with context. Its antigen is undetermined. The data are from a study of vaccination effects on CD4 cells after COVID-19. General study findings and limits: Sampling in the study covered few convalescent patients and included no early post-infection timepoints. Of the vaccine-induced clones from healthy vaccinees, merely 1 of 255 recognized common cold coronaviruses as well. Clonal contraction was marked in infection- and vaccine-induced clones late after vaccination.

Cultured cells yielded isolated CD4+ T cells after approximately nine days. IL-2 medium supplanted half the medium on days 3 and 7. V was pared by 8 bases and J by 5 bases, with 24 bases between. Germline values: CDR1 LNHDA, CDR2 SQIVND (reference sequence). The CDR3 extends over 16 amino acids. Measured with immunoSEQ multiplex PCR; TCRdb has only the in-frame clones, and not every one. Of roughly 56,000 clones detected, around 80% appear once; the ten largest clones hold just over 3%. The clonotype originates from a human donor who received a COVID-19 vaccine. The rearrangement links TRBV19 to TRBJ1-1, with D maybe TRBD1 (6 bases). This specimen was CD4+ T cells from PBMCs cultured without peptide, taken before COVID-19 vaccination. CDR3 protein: CASSKSGAGGWTEAFF. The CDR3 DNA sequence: TGTGCCAGTTCTAAAAGTGGGGCGGGGGGCTGGACTGAAGCTTTCTTT.